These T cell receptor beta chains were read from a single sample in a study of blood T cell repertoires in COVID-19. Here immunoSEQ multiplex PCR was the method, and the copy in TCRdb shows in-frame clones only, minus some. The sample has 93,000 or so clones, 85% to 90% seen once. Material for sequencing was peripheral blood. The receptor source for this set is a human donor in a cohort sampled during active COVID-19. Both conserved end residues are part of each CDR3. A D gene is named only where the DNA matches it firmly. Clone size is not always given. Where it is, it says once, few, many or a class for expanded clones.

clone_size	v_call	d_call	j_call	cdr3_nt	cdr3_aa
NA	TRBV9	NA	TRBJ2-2	TGTGCCAGCAGCGGACAGCGCGCCTATGCCGGGGAGCTGTTTTTT	CASSGQRAYAGELFF
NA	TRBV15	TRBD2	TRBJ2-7	TGTGCCACCAGCAGAGGTAGCGGGGTGGAATACGAGCAGTACTTC	CATSRGSGVEYEQYF
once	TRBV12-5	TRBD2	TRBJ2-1	TGTGCTAGTGGTTTGGGACTAGCGGGAAGCCGCTCCTACAATGAGCAGTTCTTC	CASGLGLAGSRSYNEQFF
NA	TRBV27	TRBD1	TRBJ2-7	TGTGCCAGCAGTTTCCGGACAGGGCCAAACTACGAGCAGTACTTC	CASSFRTGPNYEQYF
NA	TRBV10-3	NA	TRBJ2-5	TGTGCCATCAGTGAGTCCTCATCACAAACACAAGAGACCCAGTACTTC	CAISESSSQTQETQYF
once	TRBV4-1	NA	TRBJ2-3	TGCGCCAGCAGCCAAGAAGGGGGGGGCCGAGGTACGCAGTATTTT	CASSQEGGGRGTQYF
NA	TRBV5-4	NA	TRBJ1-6	TGTGCCAGCAGCTTGGACCAGGGGTCTAATTCACCCCTCCACTTT	CASSLDQGSNSPLHF
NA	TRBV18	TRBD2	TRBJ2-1	TGTGCCAGCTCACCCGGACTAGCGGGTGTCGGAGGTGAGCAGTTCTTC	CASSPGLAGVGGEQFF
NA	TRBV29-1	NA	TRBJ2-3	TGCAGCGTTGTAGGCAGGGGCCTTTACACAGATACGCAGTATTTT	CSVVGRGLYTDTQYF
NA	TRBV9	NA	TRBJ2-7	TGTGCCAGCAGCGTAGCCCCCCATGGGCAGGGAGGTGCGGACGAGCAGTACTTC	CASSVAPHGQGGADEQYF
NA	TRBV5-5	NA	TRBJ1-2	TGTGCCAGCAGCTCAACCGGGACAACCGTCTATGGCTACACCTTC	CASSSTGTTVYGYTF
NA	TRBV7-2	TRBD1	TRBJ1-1	TGTGCCAGCAGCCAACAGGGGGCTTACACTGAAGCTTTCTTT	CASSQQGAYTEAFF
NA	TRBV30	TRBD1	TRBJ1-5	TGTGCCTGGGCCGGGGACAGGGCTCAGCCCCAGCATTTT	CAWAGDRAQPQHF
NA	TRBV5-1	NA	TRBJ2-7	TGCGCCAGCAGCTTGGGGGGTAGCGCTACCTCCTACGAGCAGTACTTC	CASSLGGSATSYEQYF
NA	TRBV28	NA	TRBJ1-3	TGTGCCAGCAGTTTATGGACGGGGGACTCTGGAAACACCATATATTTT	CASSLWTGDSGNTIYF
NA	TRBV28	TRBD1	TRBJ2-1	TGTGCCAGCAGCAAAGCAGGGACAGGGTCTTACAATGAGCAGTTCTTC	CASSKAGTGSYNEQFF
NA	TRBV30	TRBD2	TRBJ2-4	TGTGCCTGGAGCCCGGGACTAGCGTTAGCCAAAAACATTCAGTACTTC	CAWSPGLALAKNIQYF
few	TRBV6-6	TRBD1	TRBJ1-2	TGTGCCAGCAGAGAGAGCCGAAGGACAGGAGGCTACACCTTC	CASRESRRTGGYTF
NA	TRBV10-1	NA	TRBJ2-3	TGCGCCAGCAGTCTACCGGGGAGGAATACGCAGTATTTT	CASSLPGRNTQYF
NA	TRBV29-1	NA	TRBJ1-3	TGCAGCGTTCTGGAGAGCTCTGGAAACACCATATATTTT	CSVLESSGNTIYF
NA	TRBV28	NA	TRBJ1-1	TGTGCCAGCAGCCCCCGGGGGGTTAGTAACACTGAAGCTTTCTTT	CASSPRGVSNTEAFF
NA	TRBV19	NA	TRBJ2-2	TGTGCCAGTGGGACATTTTCTACCGGGGAGCTGTTTTTT	CASGTFSTGELFF
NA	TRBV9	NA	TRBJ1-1	TGTGCCAGCAGCCCCTCCGACAGGTTCACTGAAGCTTTCTTT	CASSPSDRFTEAFF
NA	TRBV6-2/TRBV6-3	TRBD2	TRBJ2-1	TGTGCCAGCAGTTCCCTAGCGGGGGGGAAACCGTATGAGCAGTTCTTC	CASSSLAGGKPYEQFF
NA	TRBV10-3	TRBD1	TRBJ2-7	TGTGCCATCAGCCCGGGACAGGCCTCCGGGGAGCAGTACTTC	CAISPGQASGEQYF
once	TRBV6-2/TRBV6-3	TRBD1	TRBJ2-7	TGTGCCAGCAGTTACCACAGGGGACAGAGGTACGAGCAGTACTTC	CASSYHRGQRYEQYF
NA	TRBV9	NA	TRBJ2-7	TGTGCCAGCAGCGTAGCGGACAGCCTCTCCTACGAGCAGTACTTC	CASSVADSLSYEQYF
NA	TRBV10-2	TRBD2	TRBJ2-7	TGCGCCAGCAGTGCCTCCGGGACTAGCGGGGGGGCACATTACTTC	CASSASGTSGGAHYF
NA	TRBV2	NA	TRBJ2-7	TGTGCCAGCAGTCCCCTTGCCCCCGCCTCGAGCTCCTACGAGCAGTACTTC	CASSPLAPASSSYEQYF
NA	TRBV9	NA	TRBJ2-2	TGTGCCAGCAGCGTAGGGGCAGCAAGTAGAACCGGGGAGCTGTTTTTT	CASSVGAASRTGELFF
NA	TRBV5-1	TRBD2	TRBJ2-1	TGCGCCAGCAGCCCCGGACTAGCCTACAATGAGCAGTTCTTC	CASSPGLAYNEQFF
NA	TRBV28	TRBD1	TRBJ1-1	TGTGCCAGCAGTTTTTTACCCGGACAGGGAAAGGAAGCTTTCTTT	CASSFLPGQGKEAFF
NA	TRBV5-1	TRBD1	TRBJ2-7	TGCGCCAGCAGCTTTACCCTGACAGGGGATGGCGAGCAGTACTTC	CASSFTLTGDGEQYF
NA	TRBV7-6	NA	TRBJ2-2	TGTGCCAGCACCTCGGACAGAACGAACACCGGGGAGCTGTTTTTT	CASTSDRTNTGELFF
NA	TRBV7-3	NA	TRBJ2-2	TGTGCCAGCAGCTTAACAGGGGCTTCGAACACCGGGGAGCTGTTTTTT	CASSLTGASNTGELFF
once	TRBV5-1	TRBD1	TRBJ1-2	TGCGCCAGCAGCTTGGTCGGGCAGGGGGTCCATGGCTACACCTTC	CASSLVGQGVHGYTF
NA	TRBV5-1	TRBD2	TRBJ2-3	TGCGCCAGCAGCTTGTTGGGACTAGCGGGAGGAGGCTCAGATACGCAGTATTTT	CASSLLGLAGGGSDTQYF
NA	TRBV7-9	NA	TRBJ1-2	TGTGCCAGCAGCTTAAATTTTCGGGGCTACACCTTC	CASSLNFRGYTF
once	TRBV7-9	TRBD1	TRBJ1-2	TGTGCCAGCAGCCCCTCGAGACAGGGGGGAGGCTACACCTTC	CASSPSRQGGGYTF
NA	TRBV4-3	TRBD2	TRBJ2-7	TGCGCCAGCAGCCAAGGGGGGGGTTACGAGCAGTACTTC	CASSQGGGYEQYF
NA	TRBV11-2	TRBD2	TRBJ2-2	TGTGCCAGCAGCTCATATAGCGGGAGTGAGGCCGGGGAGCTGTTTTTT	CASSSYSGSEAGELFF
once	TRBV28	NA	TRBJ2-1	TGTGCCAGCAGTTTACCACTAGACAATGAGCAGTTCTTC	CASSLPLDNEQFF
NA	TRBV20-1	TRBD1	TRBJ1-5	TGCAGTGCTAGTCTCGGGGCAGGGGGAGGTCAGCCCCAGCATTTT	CSASLGAGGGQPQHF
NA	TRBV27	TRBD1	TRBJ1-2	TGTGCCAGCACTCGGGACAGGGGGGACTATGGCTACACCTTC	CASTRDRGDYGYTF
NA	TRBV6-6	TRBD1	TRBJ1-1	TGTGCCAGCAGGTCGCAGGGGGCTCGGAATACTGAAGCTTTCTTT	CASRSQGARNTEAFF
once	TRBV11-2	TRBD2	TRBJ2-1	TGTGCCAGCAGCCCCTTAGCGGGGGTAGGTTACAATGAGCAGTTCTTC	CASSPLAGVGYNEQFF
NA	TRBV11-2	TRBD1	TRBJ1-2	TGTGCCAGCAGCTTGGGGACAGGGTACTATGGCTACACCTTC	CASSLGTGYYGYTF
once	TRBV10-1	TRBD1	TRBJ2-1	TGCGCCAGCAGCCCAGGGACAGCCAAGTTGGAGCAGTTCTTC	CASSPGTAKLEQFF
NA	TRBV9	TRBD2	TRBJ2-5	TGTGCCAGCAGCGTCCGACTAGCGGGAGTCAGGGAGACCCAGTACTTC	CASSVRLAGVRETQYF
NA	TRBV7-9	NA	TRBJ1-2	TGTGCCAGCAGCGGTAGCGGGAAAATTCATGGCTACACCTTC	CASSGSGKIHGYTF
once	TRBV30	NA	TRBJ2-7	TGTGCCTGGAGTCGGGAATTTACCTACGAGCAGTACTTC	CAWSREFTYEQYF
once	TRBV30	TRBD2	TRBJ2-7	TGTGCCTGGGATAGCGGGGGGACCGACGAGCAGTACTTC	CAWDSGGTDEQYF
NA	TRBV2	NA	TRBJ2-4	TGTGCCAGCGGCACCAATCCAGGGAGGGCCAAAAACATTCAGTACTTC	CASGTNPGRAKNIQYF
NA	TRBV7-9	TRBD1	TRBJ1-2	TGTGCCAGCAGCCCCTACAGGGGAACCGGCCCTTACACCTTC	CASSPYRGTGPYTF
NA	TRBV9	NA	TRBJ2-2	TGTGCCAGCAGCCCCACAGGGGGGGACACCGGGGAGCTGTTTTTT	CASSPTGGDTGELFF